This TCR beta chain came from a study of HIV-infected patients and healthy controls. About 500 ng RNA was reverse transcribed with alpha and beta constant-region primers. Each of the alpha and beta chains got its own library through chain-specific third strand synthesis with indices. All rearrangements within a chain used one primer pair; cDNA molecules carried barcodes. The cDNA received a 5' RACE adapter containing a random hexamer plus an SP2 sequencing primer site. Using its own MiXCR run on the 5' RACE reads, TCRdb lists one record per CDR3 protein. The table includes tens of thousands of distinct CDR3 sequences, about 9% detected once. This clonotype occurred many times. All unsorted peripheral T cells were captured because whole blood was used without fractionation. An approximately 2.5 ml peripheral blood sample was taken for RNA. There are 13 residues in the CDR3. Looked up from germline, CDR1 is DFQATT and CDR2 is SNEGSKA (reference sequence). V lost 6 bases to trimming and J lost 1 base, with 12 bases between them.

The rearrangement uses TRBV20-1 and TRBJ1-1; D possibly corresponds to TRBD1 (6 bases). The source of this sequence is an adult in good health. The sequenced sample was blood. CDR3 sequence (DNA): TGCAGTGCGTCCGGGACATGGAACACTGAAGCTTTCTTT. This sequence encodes CSASGTWNTEAFF.